The clone carrying this TCR beta chain was recorded many times. This sample was included in a study of T cells in Graves' hyperthyroidism and ophthalmopathy. Trimming took 7 bases from V and 0 from J; bases not matched to a gene: 7. The CDR3 runs to 16 residues. CDR1 is MNHNS and CDR2 is SASEGT in the germline V gene. The TCR beta CDR3 regions underwent amplification using RNA transcripts as the source. TCR CDR3 underwent first-round RT-PCR with the HTBI primer set. From the multiplex PCR reads, TCRdb called clonotypes with MiXCR, one entry per CDR3 protein. The table shows 450,000 to 550,000 distinct CDR3 sequences, with around 24% occurring only once.

The gene calls are TRBV6-1 and TRBJ1-3; TRBD1 agrees at 9 bases. The sample comprised blood. The receptor's source is a woman under 40 with Graves' ophthalmopathy. This CDR3 reads CASKPGQGYSGNTIYF. The CDR3 bases are TGTGCCAGCAAGCCGGGACAGGGTTACTCTGGAAACACCATATATTTT.